This T cell receptor beta chain originates from a study of glioma-infiltrating T cells after dendritic cell vaccination (dated by TCRdb to 2015 to 2016). As for the study more broadly: The cohort included some 15 glioblastoma patients drawn from Phase I and II dendritic cell vaccination trials, of whom 9 were newly diagnosed and 6 had recurrent disease. Autologous tumor lysate-pulsed dendritic cell vaccination was administered to the patients between the early 2000s and the early 2010s. To make the vaccine, monocyte-derived dendritic cells were cultured for approximately 7 days with IL-4 and GM-CSF and then pulsed overnight with autologous tumor lysate. Each patient got three intradermal injections of the dendritic cell vaccine, spaced at biweekly intervals, in the arm below the axilla. In glioblastoma patients vaccinated with dendritic cells, deep sequencing of TCR beta CDR3 regions served to measure tumor-infiltrating lymphocyte content and to compare repertoires between tumor and blood. TCR sequencing metrics, including TIL content and tumor-blood repertoire overlap, were correlated with survival after dendritic cell vaccination. Paper-wide results and their limitations: The cohort was small and heterogeneous, only a few patients had full blood and tumor sets, and even fewer had initial-recurrent tumor pairs. The three-group TCR overlap response model was characterized as speculative, and prospective validation of the model was stated to be required. No direct relationship between TCR clonality and survival was found, suggesting a diverse polyclonal response may matter. Longer time to progression and overall survival after dendritic cell vaccination were predicted by higher estimated pretreatment TIL content.

The CDR3 has 16 amino acids, counting the end cysteine and phenylalanine. Here the CDR3 DNA is all that survives: 48 bases in frame from base 1. The V and J ends are trimmed by 2 bases and 6 bases, leaving 14 bases between them. The germline V gene provides CDR1 SGHTA and CDR2 FQGNSA. Interpreted using the paper, the time point label stands for: after dendritic cell vaccination, including at tumor progression/relapse. Selection of patients required sufficient residual fresh-frozen tumor tissue and over two years of available survival data. None of the glioblastoma patients carried an isocitrate dehydrogenase mutation, although molecular status otherwise varied. PBMC were collected before vaccination, two weeks after the third vaccination, and at tumor progression if tumor progression occurred. Genomic DNA was extracted with the Qiagen DNeasy Blood extraction Kit. Using the immunoSEQ assay, TCRB CDR3 regions were amplified from roughly 1.9 micrograms of genomic DNA, or from all available DNA when less than that was on hand. Multiplex PCR used 60 forward primers for TCR V beta segments and 13 reverse primers for J beta segments. To estimate reads per starting template, synthetic control templates were spiked into each sample at limiting dilution. The Illumina HiSeq System generated sequencing reads of 87 bp. In the paper's pipeline: PCR and sequencing errors were removed by a nearest neighbor algorithm that merged closely related sequences. TCR overlap was defined as the percentage of unique tumor TCR beta sequences that were also present in the same patient's peripheral blood. As stored in TCRdb, this immuneACCESS dataset retains in-frame rearrangements with V and J assigned. A fraction of the clones does not appear; measured against another copy, unresolved V genes explain less than half of the discrepancy, and the remainder lacks a known reason. Clone size and the V and J calls come from that table; the DNA yielded D and trimming. The sample data list 50,000 to 75,000 clones, and more than 75% of these were observed just once. Roughly 8.5% of the sample is taken by the ten largest.

With respect to this clone: Its binding antigen is unknown. Per-nucleotide qualities are absent, and no much larger clonotype sits a single base away.

The sequences come from blood, collected after dendritic cell vaccination. This TCR was recovered from a human donor with glioblastoma. Here the chain combines TRBV7-2 and TRBJ1-6; TRBD1 might be the D gene, on 5 matching bases. The CDR3 loop reads CASSLFGASGNSPLHF. In nucleotide form, the sequence is TGTGCCAGCAGCTTATTTGGGGCTTCGGGTAATTCACCCCTCCACTTT.